Following are 30 T cell receptor beta chains from one sample sequenced in a study of naive and memory T cell subsets. The SP2 primer and nested alpha and beta constant region primers amplified ligated cDNA in four rounds. TCRdb itself ran the 5' RACE reads through MiXCR, one entry per CDR3 protein. The sample holds tens of thousands of distinct CDR3 sequences, less than 10% seen once. A UMI-containing oligonucleotide was joined by 3' ligation to the TCR cDNA template. The receptors were sampled from a female donor in good health.

This clonotype was detected ten times or more. The CDR3 here is CSVDSVYGYTF. The CDR3 bases are TGCAGCGTAGACAGTGTCTATGGCTACACCTTC. The chain recombines TRBV29-1 with TRBJ1-2, with D maybe TRBD1 (5 bases). V was cut by 6 bases and J by 4 bases, with 9 bases left in between. Germline loops: CDR1 SQVTM, CDR2 ANQGSEA. CDR3 length: 11 residues.

The V call is TRBV7-9, the J call TRBJ1-1; the D is unclear. CDR1 is SEHNR, CDR2 FQNEAQ, per germline (reference sequence). CDR3 length equals 14 residues. V lost 2 bases and J 4 bases, leaving 11 bases between the germline ends. CDR3 nucleotides: TGTGCCAGCAGCTTACACCCACCGGGCACTGAAGCTTTCTTT. Encoded protein: CASSLHPPGTEAFF. Full variable domain (rest looked up from reference TRBV7-9 and TRBJ1-1): DTGVSQNPRHKITKRGQNVTFRCDPISEHNRLYWYRQTLGQGPEFLTYFQNEAQLEKSRLLSDRFSAERPKGSFSTLEIQRTEQGDSAMYLCASSLHPPGTEAFFGQGTRLTVV.

This clonotype was observed at least ten times. This chain uses TRBV7-9 with TRBJ1-2, with a possible D match to TRBD1 (6 bases). The CDR3 is made up of 12 amino acids. Germline CDR1 SEHNR, CDR2 FQNEAQ (reference sequence). V lost 7 bases and J 4 bases, leaving 10 bases between the germline ends. The DNA of the CDR3 is TGTGCCAGCACCGTAGGGGGCTATGGCTACACCTTC. This encodes CASTVGGYGYTF.

Many counts were recorded for this clonotype. The chain recombines TRBV20-1 with TRBJ1-2; D ambiguous. The CDR3 length is 12 residues. Germline CDR1 DFQATT, CDR2 SNEGSKA (reference sequence). Trimming removed 2 bases from V and 2 bases from J, with 6 bases in between. Here the CDR3 DNA reads TGCAGTGCTAGAAACGTAAACTATGGCTACACCTTC. Amino acids: CSARNVNYGYTF.

The genes are TRBV10-3 and TRBJ2-7; TRBD1 matches at 9 bases. Germline CDR1 is ENHRY and CDR2 is SYGVKD. CDR3 length equals 12 residues. V shed 11 bases and J 5 bases; nucleotides not matched to a gene: 7. The CDR3 region has the DNA TGTGCCGTCGGGACAGGGAACGACGAGCAGTACTTC. Its protein is CAVGTGNDEQYF.

This clonotype was seen a handful of times. V and J are TRBV5-1 and TRBJ2-7; the D is unclear. V gave up 2 bases and J gave up 0 bases, with 15 bases separating them. The germline V gene has CDR1 SGHRS and CDR2 YFSETQ. The CDR3 consists of 16 residues. The CDR3 sequence is CASSLAGGQHSYEQYF. The CDR3 DNA reads TGCGCCAGCAGCTTAGCAGGCGGCCAACACTCCTACGAGCAGTACTTC. The entire variable domain, with the rest obtained from reference TRBV5-1 and TRBJ2-7, is as follows: KAGVTQTPRYLIKTRGQQVTLSCSPISGHRSVSWYQQTPGQGLQFLFEYFSETQRNKGNFPGRFSGRQFSNSRSEMNVSTLELGDSALYLCASSLAGGQHSYEQYFGPGTRLTVT.

Worth noting for this clonotype: It is unclear where the CDR3 begins or ends on the DNA, so no DNA is shown, and the CDR3 is as TCRdb lists it. The V and J genes are TRBV6-1 and TRBJ2-1; the table assigns TRBD1, which was not confirmed against the DNA. Termini included, the CDR3 measures 12 amino acids. The V gene's germline CDR1 is MNHNS and CDR2 SASEGT. CDR3 region: CASSVATGSPFF.

This clonotype has just a few counts. The chain combines TRBV2 with TRBJ2-7, with D possibly matching TRBD2 (6 bases). The CDR3 runs to 12 residues. V lost 2 bases, J lost 6 bases, and 8 bases lay in between. Germline V gene sequence: CDR1 SNHLY, CDR2 FYNNEI. CDR3 nucleotides: TGTGCCAGCAGTGAATTCGGGGGCGAGCAGTACTTC. Protein: CASSEFGGEQYF.

This clonotype was seen many times. The chain has TRBV11-2 and TRBJ2-1; 9 bases are a match to TRBD2. The CDR3 is made up of 15 amino acids. Looked up from germline, CDR1 is SGHAT and CDR2 is FQNNGV. J was trimmed by 6 bases and V by 3 bases; bases with no gene match: 6. This CDR3 reads CASSFGGGAANEQFF. The CDR3 DNA reads as TGTGCCAGCAGCTTCGGCGGGGGGGCCGCCAATGAGCAGTTCTTC.

This clonotype was detected only a few times. V usage is TRBV4-1 and J usage is TRBJ1-2; a weak D match, TRBD1 (6 bases). The CDR3 is 15 residues long. Trimming cost V 2 bases and J 2 bases, with 12 bases left between them. Germline CDR1 reads MGHRA; CDR2 reads YSYEKL. The CDR3 DNA is TGCGCCAGCAGCCAAACTACCGGGGGCAACTATGGCTACACCTTC. This gives the protein CASSQTTGGNYGYTF.

This clonotype was seen many times. The chain combines TRBV20-1 with TRBJ1-6; 7 nucleotides agree with TRBD1. The CDR3 length is 13 residues. Germline V gene lookup returns CDR1 DFQATT and CDR2 SNEGSKA (reference sequence). J gave up 7 bases and V 6 bases, and 6 bases lay outside the gene matches. The CDR3 here is CSARQGLNSPLHF. In DNA form, the CDR3 reads TGCAGTGCGAGACAGGGTTTGAATTCACCCCTCCACTTT.

This clonotype showed up many times. The chain links TRBV20-1 to TRBJ1-1; weak D call: TRBD1 (5 bases). This CDR3 comprises 16 residues. The V end lost 0 bases, the J end lost 5 bases, and 19 bases lay between the germline ends. Per germline, CDR1 DFQATT and CDR2 SNEGSKA (reference sequence). The CDR3 DNA is TGCAGTGCTAGAGATGGTACAGGACCTAAACAAACTGAAGCTTTCTTT. Its protein product is CSARDGTGPKQTEAFF.

This clonotype was seen more than once but under ten times. This rearrangement joins TRBV5-8 to TRBJ1-5, with D uncertain. Germline values: CDR1 SGHTS, CDR2 YDEGEE. V dropped 1 base and J dropped 7 bases, with 9 bases sitting between them. The CDR3 is 13 amino acids. CDR3 loop: CASSLYLDQPQHF. CDR3 DNA sequence: TGTGCCAGCAGCTTGTACCTAGACCAGCCCCAGCATTTT.

This clonotype occurred many times. This chain connects TRBV20-1 to TRBJ1-5; no definite D call. The CDR3 length is 15 residues. Per germline, CDR1 DFQATT and CDR2 SNEGSKA (reference sequence). Trimming cost V 1 base and J 0 bases, with 10 bases left between them. CDR3 nucleotide sequence: TGCAGTGCTAGAGGAGGGCCATATAGCAATCAGCCCCAGCATTTT. Encoded protein: CSARGGPYSNQPQHF.

The rearrangement joins TRBV27 to TRBJ1-1; 8 bases align to TRBD1. The germline V gene encodes CDR1 MNHEY and CDR2 SMNVEV (reference sequence). The V and J ends lost 5 bases and 4 bases, in that order; junction bases with no gene match: 6. The CDR3 contains 14 residues. The CDR3 protein is CASSRTGLSTEAFF. CDR3 sequence (DNA): TGTGCCAGCAGTAGGACAGGGCTTAGCACTGAAGCTTTCTTT.

This clonotype came up many times. The rearrangement links TRBV7-9 to TRBJ2-6; perhaps TRBD1 as D (6 bases). CDR3 size: 15 residues. CDR1 is SEHNR and CDR2 is FQNEAQ in the germline V gene (reference sequence). V lost 6 bases, J lost 4 bases, and 13 bases lay in between. CDR3 residues: CASRHAGAGANVLTF. The CDR3 DNA reads as TGTGCCAGCAGACACGCAGGGGCCGGGGCCAACGTCCTGACTTTC.

There are many counts of this clonotype. The chain links TRBV9 to TRBJ1-2; D gene unclear. Trimming removed 4 bases at V and 1 base at J, with 17 bases between. Germline CDR1 and CDR2: SGDLS and YYNGEE. The length of the CDR3 is 16 residues. The CDR3: CASSPIEGLHNYGYTF. The CDR3 DNA reads TGTGCCAGCAGCCCCATCGAAGGGCTTCATAACTATGGCTACACCTTC.

This clonotype appeared many times. This chain connects TRBV20-1 to TRBJ2-1, with D perhaps matching TRBD2 (5 bases). This CDR3 has 16 amino acids. Germline lookup yields CDR1 DFQATT and CDR2 SNEGSKA (reference sequence). V shed 3 bases and J shed 0 bases, with 15 bases lying between them. The CDR3 protein is CSASKASFSSYNEQFF. The CDR3 DNA sequence: TGCAGTGCTAGTAAGGCTAGCTTTAGCTCCTACAATGAGCAGTTCTTC.

This clonotype was counted many times. The chain recombines TRBV7-2 with TRBJ2-1, with D hard to call. CDR3 length: 13 amino acids. CDR1 is SGHTA, CDR2 FQGNSA, per germline. V was cut by 0 bases and J by 7 bases, with 7 bases left in between. The chain's CDR3 is CASSLALRNEQFF. The DNA for the CDR3 is TGTGCCAGCAGCTTAGCGCTCAGAAATGAGCAGTTCTTC.

This clonotype was counted a few times. The chain combines TRBV5-1 with TRBJ2-3; maybe TRBD1 (7 bases). CDR1 and CDR2 (germline): SGHRS, YFSETQ. The CDR3 runs to 15 residues. Trimming pared 0 bases from V and 1 base from J, leaving 9 bases between. The CDR3 DNA is TGCGCCAGCAGCTTGGCCAGGGGGGGCACAGATACGCAGTATTTT. Residues: CASSLARGGTDTQYF.

This clonotype was recorded at least ten times. The genes are TRBV5-4 and TRBJ2-3; possibly TRBD1 for D (6 bases). Trimming stripped 3 bases from V and 6 bases from J, with 11 bases between. In germline, CDR1 is SGHNT, CDR2 YYREEE (reference sequence). CDR3 length: 13 amino acids. The CDR3 protein is CASSWGLTDTQYF. The CDR3 nucleotides read TGTGCCAGCAGCTGGGGGCTGACCGATACGCAGTATTTT.

This clonotype was seen repeatedly, ten times or more. The V gene is TRBV12-3 or TRBV12-4, the J gene TRBJ1-6; D is uncertain. The germline V and J ends were trimmed by 6 bases and 5 bases, with 14 bases remaining between them. The CDR3 is made up of 15 amino acids. Here the CDR3 reads CASSVAGPHNSPLHF. For the CDR3, the DNA is TGTGCCAGCAGCGTAGCCGGGCCCCATAATTCACCCCTCCACTTT.

This clonotype has a handful of counts. The chain carries TRBV12-3 or TRBV12-4 and TRBJ2-7; D might be TRBD2 (7 bases). This CDR3 spans 18 amino acids. Trimming cost V 4 bases and J 0 bases, with 22 bases left between them. The DNA of the CDR3 is TGTGCCAGCAGTTCCCCCTTAGGGGCGGGGGCCTTCTCCTACGAGCAGTACTTC. Its protein is CASSSPLGAGAFSYEQYF.

In its sample, this clonotype was seen a few times. V usage is TRBV29-1 and J usage is TRBJ2-6, with D hard to call. Trimming cost V 2 bases and J 2 bases, with 10 bases left between them. The CDR3 consists of 15 residues. CDR1 SQVTM and CDR2 ANQGSEA come from the germline V gene. The CDR3 loop is CSVEPAAAGANVLTF. Written as DNA, the CDR3 is TGCAGCGTTGAACCGGCCGCGGCTGGGGCCAACGTCCTGACTTTC.

This clonotype was detected ten times or more. V and J are TRBV2 and TRBJ1-2, with unresolved D. V lost 7 bases to trimming and J lost 4 bases, with 13 bases between them. Germline CDR1 SNHLY, CDR2 FYNNEI. The CDR3 runs 13 residues. CDR3 bases: TGTGCCAGCAAAAGGGAGACGGCCTATGGCTACACCTTC. Its translation is CASKRETAYGYTF. Together with reference TRBV2 and TRBJ1-2, the CDR3 gives the full variable domain: EPEVTQTPSHQVTQMGQEVILRCVPISNHLYFYWYRQILGQKVEFLVSFYNNEISEKSEIFDDQFSVERPDGSNFTLKIRSTKLEDSAMYFCASKRETAYGYTFGSGTRLTVV.

The chain links TRBV6-1 to TRBJ1-4; D gene unclear. The CDR3 is made up of 18 amino acids. V lost 5 bases and J lost 1, with 20 bases in between. Germline V gene data show CDR1 as MNHNS and CDR2 as SASEGT. In DNA, the CDR3 is TGTGCCAGCAGTCGTCGCCTTGGAGAGGGTTTAACTAATGAAAAACTGTTTTTT. Its protein product is CASSRRLGEGLTNEKLFF.

This clonotype has at least ten counts. V is TRBV20-1 and J is TRBJ2-5; TRBD1 might be the D (7 bases). The CDR3 sequence is 13 residues long. Germline CDR1 is DFQATT and CDR2 is SNEGSKA (reference sequence). CDR3 in amino acids: CGFRGTRGETQYF. As DNA, the CDR3 is TGCGGTTTCCGGGGGACCAGGGGGGAGACCCAGTACTTC.

This clonotype was detected many times. At one boundary the junction diverges from the germline segment, which might be a read error. The CDR3 coding sequence is TGTGCCAGCAGCTTAGGCGGGACAACGAATGAAAAACTGTTTTTT. Its protein product is CASSLGGTTNEKLFF. The V gene is TRBV7-9, the J gene TRBJ1-4; D is possibly TRBD1 (6 bases). There are 15 residues in the CDR3. Germline-derived CDR1 and CDR2 are SEHNR and FQNEAQ (reference sequence).

This clonotype was seen ten or more times. The chain recombines TRBV7-2 with TRBJ1-5, with D unclear. The CDR3 runs to 18 residues. Looked up from germline, CDR1 is SGHTA and CDR2 is FQGNSA. Trimming removed 4 bases at V and 0 bases at J, with 19 bases between. DNA for the CDR3: TGTGCCAGCAGCTCACAAAATTTGGGCCCCTATAGCAATCAGCCCCAGCATTTT. Amino acids: CASSSQNLGPYSNQPQHF.

This clonotype has only a few counts. This chain uses TRBV6-2 or TRBV6-3 with TRBJ2-5; D unresolved. The CDR3 totals 13 residues. V was cut by 2 bases and J by 4 bases, with 8 bases left in between. Germline CDR1 reads MNHEY; CDR2 reads SVGEGT. The CDR3 here is CASSYITGETQYF. As DNA, the CDR3 is TGTGCCAGCAGTTACATAACGGGAGAGACCCAGTACTTC.